The clone carrying this T cell receptor (beta chain) was counted ten times or more. The entry originates in a study of Graves' ophthalmopathy and Graves' hyperthyroidism. Turning to the study itself: Peripheral blood was obtained at first diagnosis, ahead of any treatment.

Amplification from RNA transcripts yielded the TCR beta CDR3 regions. Investigators did first-round RT-PCR with HTBI primers, then second-round multiplex PCR. TCRdb redid the calling of the multiplex PCR reads with MiXCR, one entry per CDR3 protein. The sample has around 340,000 distinct CDR3 sequences; 15% to 20% are singletons. A roughly 9.7 ml volume of fresh peripheral blood provided the PBMCs. CDR1 and CDR2 (germline): GTSNPN, SVGIG (reference sequence). Trimming pared 2 bases from V and 5 bases from J, leaving 7 bases between. CDR3 length: 11 amino acids. The sample comprised peripheral blood. The source is an adult man with Graves' ophthalmopathy. The V call is TRBV30, the J call TRBJ2-7, with D perhaps TRBD2 (5 bases). The CDR3: CAWSPGDEQYF. The CDR3 coding sequence is TGTGCCTGGAGTCCCGGGGACGAGCAGTACTTC.